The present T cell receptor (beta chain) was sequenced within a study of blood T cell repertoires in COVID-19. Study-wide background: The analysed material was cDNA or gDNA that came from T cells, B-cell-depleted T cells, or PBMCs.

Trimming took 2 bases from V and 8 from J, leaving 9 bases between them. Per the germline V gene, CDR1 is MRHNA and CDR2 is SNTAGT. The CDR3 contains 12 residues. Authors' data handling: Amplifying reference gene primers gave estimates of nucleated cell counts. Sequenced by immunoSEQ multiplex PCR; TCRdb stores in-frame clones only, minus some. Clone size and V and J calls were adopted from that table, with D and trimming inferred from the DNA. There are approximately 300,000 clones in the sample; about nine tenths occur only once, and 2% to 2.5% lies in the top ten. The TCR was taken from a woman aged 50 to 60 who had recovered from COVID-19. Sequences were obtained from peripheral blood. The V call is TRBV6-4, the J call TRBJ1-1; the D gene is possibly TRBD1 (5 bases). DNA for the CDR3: TGTGCCAGCAGTGACGGGGCAGGAGAAGCTTTCTTT. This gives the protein CASSDGAGEAFF.